The present T cell receptor beta chain was sequenced within a study of monozygotic twins with inflammatory bowel disease (dated by TCRdb to the late 2010s). About the full investigation: A total of roughly 28 monozygotic twin pairs were included in the full study, comprising nine German pairs (four IBD-concordant, five IBD-discordant) and 19 IBD-discordant Danish pairs. The search for disease-associated traits relied mainly on comparing IBD patients with their genetically identical healthy co-twins within discordant pairs. Each individual had, on average, about 151 000 unique TCRalpha sequences and 181 000 unique TCRbeta sequences available for analysis. Broad study findings and their caveats: Background noise and inter-individual variability may have been introduced into the repertoires by the differing immunosuppressive treatments among patients. Distinction between different T cell subtypes could not be achieved in the analysis. Compared with healthy twins, IBD patients had fewer clonotypes in common with other individuals, a difference most pronounced in patients showing signs of disease activity. Concordant and discordant twins showed no difference in repertoire similarity, possibly because of limited statistical power. A decrease in TCRbeta repertoire diversity, as measured by inverse Simpson index, was observed in IBD patients compared with their healthy co-twins. No single strong signal or clonotype linked to IBD turned up in the results, so the idea that one exists was not supported.

Notes on this clonotype: What antigen it recognizes has not been identified.

The germline V gene provides CDR1 SGHVS and CDR2 FQNEAQ. The CDR3 spans 17 residues, from the cysteine through the phenylalanine. No DNA has been recorded. The library was generated by 5' RACE. Each TCR library was prepared from 3,000 to 4,500 ng of total RNA. For each sample, cDNA was synthesized in eight separate reactions using SMARTScribe reverse transcriptase. During cDNA synthesis, unique molecular identifiers containing a 6-nucleotide sample barcode were introduced by template switching. TCRalpha and TCRbeta cDNA was amplified in two nested PCRs of roughly 16 and 10 cycles, and bead purification was carried out after each PCR. Before amplification, the cDNA was treated with uracil DNA-glycosylase and purified using the QIAquick PCR purification kit. In the second PCR, Illumina TruSeq-compatible adapters and sample-specific barcodes were added. Library quality and concentration were assessed using TapeStation and Qubit, and 4.5 to 6.5 ng of each library was pooled. The pooled libraries were sequenced with 2 x 100 bp reads and custom sequencing primers on an Illumina HiSeq2500 single-index Rapid Run. Under the source paper's analysis protocol: UMI-based consensus assembly with MiGEC version 1.2.6 was used to correct PCR and sequencing errors. MiXCR version 2.1.1 handled V(D)J alignment, clonotype assembly and CDR3 extraction. Gene usage, clonotype sharing and MAIT/NKT TCR abundance were normalised by analysing the top 1000, 10 000 and 20 000 clonotypes per sample. Diversity was computed as the inverse Simpson index with the vegan R package after downsampling to 27 000 UMIs. Statistical testing used paired Mann-Whitney U tests on the discordant twin pairs and applied Benjamini-Hochberg correction for multiple testing. TCRdb reprocessed the reads, and each CDR3 protein sequence is entered once, without DNA. TCRdb, rather than the study authors, made the V and J calls. The sample's own table lists approximately 330,000 distinct CDR3 sequences. The ten largest clones add up to around 2% of the sample.

A roughly 2.7 ml peripheral blood sample was drawn into PAXgene tubes per donor and stored at -80°C. Without T cell sorting, total RNA was isolated from whole blood using the PAXgene blood miRNA kit on an automated QIAcube. Peripheral blood from monozygotic twin pairs who were concordant or discordant for inflammatory bowel disease underwent deep TCRalpha and TCRbeta repertoire profiling using unique molecular barcoding. For every twin pair, smoking habits were documented, and each individual was categorised as a current, former or never smoker. The receptor comes from a human donor with ulcerative colitis or Crohn's disease, or a healthy co-twin of an affected twin (not recorded which). The specimen was blood. This receptor chain uses TRBV7-8 and TRBJ2-1. This receptor carries the CDR3 CASSFLATRSSYNEQFF.